This TCR beta chain stems from a study of tumor-infiltrating lymphocytes in primary liver carcinoma. Study in general: Tumor staging was T1-T3 N0M0; sizes spanned roughly 4 to 10 cm across.

From unsorted bulk tissue weighing about 18-30 mg, DNA and RNA were co-extracted. Every patient in the cohort had a primary liver carcinoma. That carcinoma was treated by surgical resection. Chronic HBV infection affected patients, none of whom had received treatment. Study findings and constraints: Tumors reached a significantly greater top-250-clone fraction than blood did (p = 0.039).

cDNA specific to TCR beta was made from roughly 500 ng of total RNA, with a constant-region primer employed for priming. It was through three nested multiplex PCR rounds of slightly modified ARM-PCR that TCR beta libraries arose. With TRBV1-TRBV30 forward primers and a C-beta reverse primer, the first two PCR rounds were run for roughly 9 cycles each. TCRdb passed the multiplex PCR reads through MiXCR, listing each CDR3 protein once. The sample lists 85,000 to 100,000 distinct CDR3 sequences, approximately 72% occurring once. The germline CDR1 and CDR2 sequences are LGHNA and YNFKEQ. The CDR3 consists of 17 residues. A word on this clonotype: Its antigen is still unknown. Its ends do not fully match the called genes, so a read error is possible.

This clonotype originated in a middle-aged man with primary liver carcinoma and hepatitis B virus infection. The V call is TRBV4-2, the J call TRBJ2-6; D is perhaps TRBD1 or TRBD2 (6 bases each). The specimen sequenced was tumor-adjacent normal liver tissue. The CDR3 DNA sequence: TGTGCCAGCAGCCAAGAGGGTGGAGGGAACAGGGCCAACGTCCTGAGTTTC. It translates to CASSQEGGGNRANVLSF.